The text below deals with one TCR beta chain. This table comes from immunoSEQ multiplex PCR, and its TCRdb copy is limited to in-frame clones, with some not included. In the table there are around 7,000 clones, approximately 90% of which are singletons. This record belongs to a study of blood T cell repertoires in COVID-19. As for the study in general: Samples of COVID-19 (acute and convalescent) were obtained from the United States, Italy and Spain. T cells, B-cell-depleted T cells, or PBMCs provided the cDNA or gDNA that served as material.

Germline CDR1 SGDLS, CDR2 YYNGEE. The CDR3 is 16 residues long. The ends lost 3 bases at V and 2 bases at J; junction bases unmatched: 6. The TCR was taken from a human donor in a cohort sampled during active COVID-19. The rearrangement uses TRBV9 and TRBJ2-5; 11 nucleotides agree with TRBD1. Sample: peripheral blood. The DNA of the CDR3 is TGTGCCAGCAGCGCCCCCGGGACAGGGGGGCAAGAGACCCAGTACTTC. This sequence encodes CASSAPGTGGQETQYF.